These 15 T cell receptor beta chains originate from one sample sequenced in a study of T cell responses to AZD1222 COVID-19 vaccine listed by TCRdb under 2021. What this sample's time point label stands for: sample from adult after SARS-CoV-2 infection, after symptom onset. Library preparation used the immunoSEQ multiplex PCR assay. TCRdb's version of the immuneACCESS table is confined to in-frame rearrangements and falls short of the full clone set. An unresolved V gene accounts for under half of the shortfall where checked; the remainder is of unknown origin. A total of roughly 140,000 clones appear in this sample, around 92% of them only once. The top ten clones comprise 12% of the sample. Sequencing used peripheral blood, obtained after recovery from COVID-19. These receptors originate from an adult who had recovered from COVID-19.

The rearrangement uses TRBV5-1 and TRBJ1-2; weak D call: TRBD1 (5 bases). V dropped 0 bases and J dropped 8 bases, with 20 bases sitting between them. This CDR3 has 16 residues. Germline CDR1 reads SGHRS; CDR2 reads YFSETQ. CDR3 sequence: CASSLAVQGGRSGYTF. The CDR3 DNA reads TGCGCCAGCAGCTTGGCCGTTCAGGGAGGGCGAAGCGGCTACACCTTC.

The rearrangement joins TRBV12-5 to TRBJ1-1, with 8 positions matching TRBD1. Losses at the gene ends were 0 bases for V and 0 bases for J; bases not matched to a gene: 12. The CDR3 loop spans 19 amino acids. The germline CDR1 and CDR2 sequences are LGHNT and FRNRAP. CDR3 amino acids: CASGLVPIRGQEMNTEAFF. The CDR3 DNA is TGTGCTAGTGGTTTGGTACCGATCAGGGGGCAAGAAATGAACACTGAAGCTTTCTTT.

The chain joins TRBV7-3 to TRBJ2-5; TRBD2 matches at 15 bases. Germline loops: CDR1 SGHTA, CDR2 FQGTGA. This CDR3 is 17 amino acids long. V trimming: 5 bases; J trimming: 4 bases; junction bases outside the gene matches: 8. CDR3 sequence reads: CASSLGTSGRKGETQYF. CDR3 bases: TGTGCCAGCAGCCTCGGGACTAGCGGGAGGAAAGGAGAGACCCAGTACTTC.

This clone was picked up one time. CDR3 sequence: CASSKPGPLTDTQYF. DNA of the CDR3: TGTGCCAGCAGCAAACCGGGACCTCTCACAGATACGCAGTATTTT. This chain links TRBV7-6 with TRBJ2-3; D could derive from TRBD1 or TRBD2 (5 bases each). This CDR3 comprises 15 residues. Per germline, CDR1 SGHVS and CDR2 FNYEAQ. With 5 bases removed from V and 2 bases from J, the gap between germline ends came to 14 bases.

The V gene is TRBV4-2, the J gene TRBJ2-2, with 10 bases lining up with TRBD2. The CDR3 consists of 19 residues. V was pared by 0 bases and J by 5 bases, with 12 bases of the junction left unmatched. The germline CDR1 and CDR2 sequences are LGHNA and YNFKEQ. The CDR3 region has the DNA TGTGCCAGCAGCCAAGATTCATCCAGCGGGGGGGGACAGACCGGGGAGCTGTTTTTT. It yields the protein CASSQDSSSGGGQTGELFF.

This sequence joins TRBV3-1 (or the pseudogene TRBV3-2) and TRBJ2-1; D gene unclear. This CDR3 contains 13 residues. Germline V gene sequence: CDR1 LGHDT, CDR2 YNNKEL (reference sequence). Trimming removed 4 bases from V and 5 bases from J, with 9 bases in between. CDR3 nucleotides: TGTGCCAGCAGCCCCCCTGGGGACAATGAGCAGTTCTTC. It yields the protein CASSPPGDNEQFF.

The CDR3, as DNA: TGTGCCAGCAGCTTGACAGGGGGAGCTGGAAACACCATATATTTT. As protein: CASSLTGGAGNTIYF. This chain joins TRBV5-4 and TRBJ1-3; 8 nucleotides line up with TRBD1. Germline loops: CDR1 SGHNT, CDR2 YYREEE (reference sequence). The V segment lost 1 base and the J segment 2 bases; nucleotides outside the gene matches: 2. The CDR3 runs 15 residues.

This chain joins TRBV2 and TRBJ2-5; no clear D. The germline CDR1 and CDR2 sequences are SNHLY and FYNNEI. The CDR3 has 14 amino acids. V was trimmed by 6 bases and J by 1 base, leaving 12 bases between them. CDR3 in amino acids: CASRGREGQETQYF. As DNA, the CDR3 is TGTGCCAGCAGAGGTAGGGAAGGCCAAGAGACCCAGTACTTC.

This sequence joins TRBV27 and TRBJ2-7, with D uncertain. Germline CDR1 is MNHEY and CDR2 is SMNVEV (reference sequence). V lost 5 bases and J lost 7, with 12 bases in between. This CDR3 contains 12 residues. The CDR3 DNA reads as TGTGCCAGCAGTATCAACGGTGGGGAGCAGTACTTC. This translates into CASSINGGEQYF.

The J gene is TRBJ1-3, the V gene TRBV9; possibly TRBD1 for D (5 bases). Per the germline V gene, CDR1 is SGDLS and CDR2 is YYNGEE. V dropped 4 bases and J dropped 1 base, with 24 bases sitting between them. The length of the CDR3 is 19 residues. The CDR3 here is CASSPSRGGLTQSGNTIYF. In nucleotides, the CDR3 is TGTGCCAGCAGCCCTAGTCGGGGCGGGCTGACTCAATCTGGAAACACCATATATTTT.

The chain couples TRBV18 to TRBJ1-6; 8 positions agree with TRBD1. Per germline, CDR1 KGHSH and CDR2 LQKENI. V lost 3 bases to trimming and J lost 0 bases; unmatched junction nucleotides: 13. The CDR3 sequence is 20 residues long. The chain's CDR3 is CASSPTPQGVPSSYNSPLHF. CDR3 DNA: TGTGCCAGCTCACCGACTCCACAGGGGGTGCCGAGCTCCTATAATTCACCCCTCCACTTT.

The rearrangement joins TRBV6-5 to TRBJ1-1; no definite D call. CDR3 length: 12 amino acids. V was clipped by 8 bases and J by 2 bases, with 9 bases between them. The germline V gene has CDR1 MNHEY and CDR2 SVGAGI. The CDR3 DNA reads TGTGCCAGCGGACGGTATAACACTGAAGCTTTCTTT. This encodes CASGRYNTEAFF.

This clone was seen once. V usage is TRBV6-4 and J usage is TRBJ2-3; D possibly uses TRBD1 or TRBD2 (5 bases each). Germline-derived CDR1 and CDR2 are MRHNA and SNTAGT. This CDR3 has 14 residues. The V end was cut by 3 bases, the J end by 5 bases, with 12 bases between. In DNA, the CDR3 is TGTGCCAGCAGTGAGGGGCCAGGACTAGATACGCAGTATTTT. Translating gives CASSEGPGLDTQYF.

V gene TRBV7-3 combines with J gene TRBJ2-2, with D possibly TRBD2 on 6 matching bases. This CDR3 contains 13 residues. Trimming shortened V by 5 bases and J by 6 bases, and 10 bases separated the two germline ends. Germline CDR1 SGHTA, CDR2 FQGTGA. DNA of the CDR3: TGTGCCAGCAGCCGACTAGTTGCCGGGGAGCTGTTTTTT. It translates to CASSRLVAGELFF.

The CDR3 region is CASSKWGGTSGSGNTDTQYF. Here the CDR3 DNA reads TGTGCCAGCAGCAAATGGGGTGGGACTAGCGGGAGTGGGAACACAGATACGCAGTATTTT. This chain joins TRBV21-1 and TRBJ2-3; TRBD2 is the table's D call and was not checked against the DNA. TRBV21-1 is deemed a pseudogene. The CDR3 contains 20 residues.